These 22 T cell receptor beta chains came from one sample sequenced in a study of blood T cell repertoires in COVID-19. Here immunoSEQ multiplex PCR was the method, and the copy in TCRdb shows in-frame clones only, minus some. The sample shows under 450,000 clones, roughly 92% of them seen only once. The sequencing sample was made of PBMCs or T cells enriched from blood (not recorded which). All receptors come from a woman aged 40 to 55 who had been exposed to COVID-19.

The V call is TRBV29-1, the J call TRBJ2-3; D is perhaps TRBD2 (6 bases). From germline, CDR1 is SQVTM and CDR2 ANQGSEA. The CDR3 consists of 14 residues. Trimming stripped 5 bases from V and 0 bases from J, with 12 bases between. The CDR3: CSVKRAPSTDTQYF. For the CDR3, the DNA is TGCAGCGTTAAGCGGGCCCCTAGCACAGATACGCAGTATTTT.

The genes are TRBV2 and TRBJ1-5, with D maybe TRBD1 (5 bases). Trimming removed 7 bases from V and 6 bases from J, with 19 bases in between. The CDR3 is 15 amino acids. Germline lookup yields CDR1 SNHLY and CDR2 FYNNEI. CDR3 region: CASKGWQGTAQPQHF. The CDR3, as DNA: TGTGCCAGCAAAGGGTGGCAGGGAACGGCTCAGCCCCAGCATTTT. The entire variable domain, with the rest obtained from reference TRBV2 and TRBJ1-5, is as follows: EPEVTQTPSHQVTQMGQEVILRCVPISNHLYFYWYRQILGQKVEFLVSFYNNEISEKSEIFDDQFSVERPDGSNFTLKIRSTKLEDSAMYFCASKGWQGTAQPQHFGDGTRLSIL.

This chain joins TRBV3-1 (or the pseudogene TRBV3-2) and TRBJ1-2, with TRBD1 as a possible D gene (6 bases). The length of the CDR3 is 15 residues. The germline gives CDR1 LGHDT, CDR2 YNNKEL (reference sequence). With 7 bases removed from V and 7 bases from J, the gap between germline ends came to 22 bases. CDR3 coding DNA: TGTGCCAGCAACCTCGCCGCCGGGGGGCCCGGTGGCTACACCTTC. It encodes CASNLAAGGPGGYTF.

The rearrangement links TRBV7-3 to TRBJ1-2; 10 bases are shared with TRBD1. The CDR3 covers 14 residues. The V gene's germline CDR1 is SGHTA and CDR2 FQGTGA. Trimming cost V 5 bases and J 4 bases; bases outside gene matches: 4. Here the CDR3 DNA reads TGTGCCAGCAGCCCGACAGGGGGCGGCTATGGCTACACCTTC. Residues: CASSPTGGGYGYTF. The variable domain in full, with the rest retrieved from reference TRBV7-3 and TRBJ1-2, is GAGVSQTPSNKVTEKGKYVELRCDPISGHTALYWYRQSLGQGPEFLIYFQGTGAADDSGLPNDRFFAVRPEGSVSTLKIQRTERGDSAVYLCASSPTGGGYGYTFGSGTRLTVV.

The CDR3 sequence: CASRLGGYGYTF. Written as DNA, the CDR3 is TGTGCCAGCAGGCTCGGTGGCTATGGCTACACCTTC. This rearrangement joins TRBV2 to TRBJ1-2, with D hard to call. Per germline, CDR1 SNHLY and CDR2 FYNNEI. The CDR3 is made up of 12 amino acids. V was cut by 6 bases and J by 4 bases, with 9 bases left in between.

Here the CDR3 DNA reads TGTGCCACCCGGGACTTCTCCTACGAGCAGTACTTC. Protein product: CATRDFSYEQYF. The J gene is TRBJ2-7, the V gene TRBV19, with D perhaps matching TRBD2 (6 bases). The CDR3 consists of 12 residues. Trimming cost V 10 bases and J 0 bases, with 10 bases left between them. Germline CDR1 is LNHDA and CDR2 is SQIVND (reference sequence).

The V and J genes are TRBV3-1 (or the pseudogene TRBV3-2) and TRBJ2-1, with D possibly TRBD1 on 7 matching bases. This CDR3 is 16 amino acids long. Germline V gene sequence: CDR1 LGHDT, CDR2 YNNKEL (reference sequence). Trimming took off 0 bases at V and 3 bases at J, with 12 bases between the two ends. The CDR3 DNA reads TGTGCCAGCAGCCAAGAAGGAGGGGGCGGCTACAATGAGCAGTTCTTC. Amino acid sequence: CASSQEGGGGYNEQFF.

A remark on this clone: Other DNA sequences in this sample translate to the same CDR3. The chain recombines TRBV24-1 with TRBJ1-2; no firm D call. Germline-derived CDR1 and CDR2 are KGHDR and SFDVKD. CDR3 length: 13 amino acids. V was clipped by 4 bases and J by 0 bases, with 5 bases between them. CDR3 residues: CATSDPANYGYTF. CDR3 bases: TGTGCCACCAGTGACCCAGCTAACTATGGCTACACCTTC.

V gene TRBV18 combines with J gene TRBJ1-1; no clear D gene. Germline V gene sequence: CDR1 KGHSH, CDR2 LQKENI. V lost 2 bases, J lost 1 base, and 11 bases lay in between. The CDR3 is 15 residues long. In nucleotides, the CDR3 is TGTGCCAGCTCACCAAAGCGGGGTACGAACACTGAAGCTTTCTTT. As protein: CASSPKRGTNTEAFF. Looking up the rest from reference TRBV18 and TRBJ1-1 gives the full variable domain: NAGVMQNPRHLVRRRGQEARLRCSPMKGHSHVYWYRQLPEEGLKFMVYLQKENIIDESGMPKERFSAEFPKEGPSILRIQQVVRGDSAAYFCASSPKRGTNTEAFFGQGTRLTVV.

The table lists this clone with a count of one. The chain uses TRBV3-1 (or the pseudogene TRBV3-2) and TRBJ2-1, with D possibly TRBD2 on 7 matching bases. V lost 4 bases and J lost 8, with 21 bases in between. The germline V gene encodes CDR1 LGHDT and CDR2 YNNKEL (reference sequence). This CDR3 is 16 amino acids long. The CDR3 reads CASSPKGGALAYEQFF. The DNA of the CDR3 is TGTGCCAGCAGCCCCAAAGGGGGGGCGTTAGCCTATGAGCAGTTCTTC.

The chain combines TRBV6-5 with TRBJ2-3; 7 nucleotides line up with TRBD1. Germline V gene data show CDR1 as MNHEY and CDR2 as SVGAGI. The CDR3 runs to 14 residues. Trimming cost V 7 bases and J 4 bases; bases outside gene matches: 8. CDR3 loop: CASKRPGQSDTQYF. Written as DNA, the CDR3 is TGTGCCAGCAAACGACCGGGACAGTCAGATACGCAGTATTTT.

This clone was counted between two and nine times. The chain is built from TRBV29-1 and TRBJ2-3, with D perhaps TRBD2 (5 bases). The CDR3 totals 11 residues. Germline CDR1 reads SQVTM; CDR2 reads ANQGSEA. V shed 3 bases and J shed 5 bases, with 6 bases lying between them. DNA of the CDR3: TGCAGCGTTGATGGAGGAGATACGCAGTATTTT. Its protein product is CSVDGGDTQYF.

The genes are TRBV11-3 and TRBJ2-1, with 8 positions matching TRBD2. J gave up 2 bases and V 4 bases, and 7 bases lay outside the gene matches. Per germline, CDR1 SGHNT and CDR2 YENEEA. This CDR3 is built from 16 residues. This chain's CDR3 is CASSYSGTRAYNEQFF. CDR3 nucleotides: TGTGCCAGCAGCTATTCCGGGACTAGAGCCTACAATGAGCAGTTCTTC.

The gene calls are TRBV5-1 and TRBJ2-6; D ambiguous. Germline V lookup: CDR1 SGHRS, CDR2 YFSETQ. V dropped 7 bases and J dropped 0 bases, with 14 bases sitting between them. The CDR3 covers 16 residues. The CDR3 region is CASGKQQISGANVLTF. CDR3 DNA: TGCGCCAGCGGCAAGCAACAGATCTCTGGGGCCAACGTCCTGACTTTC.

DNA of the CDR3: TGCGCCAGCAGCTGGTTCGGGAGGAGGGACACTGAAGCTTTCTTT. Amino acids: CASSWFGRRDTEAFF. The chain combines TRBV5-1 with TRBJ1-1; D is undetermined. This CDR3 has 15 residues. V lost 3 bases and J 3 bases, leaving 15 bases between the germline ends. Germline V lookup: CDR1 SGHRS, CDR2 YFSETQ.

The chain carries TRBV30 and TRBJ2-7; 10 bases match TRBD2. J lost 2 bases, V lost 2 bases, and 6 bases had no gene match. CDR1 and CDR2 from the germline V gene are GTSNPN and SVGIG (reference sequence). CDR3 length: 15 amino acids. The CDR3 loop reads CAWSPPSGRAYEQYF. The CDR3, as DNA: TGTGCCTGGAGTCCTCCGAGCGGGAGGGCCTACGAGCAGTACTTC.

The chain is built from TRBV27 and TRBJ2-6; 8 bases map to TRBD1. The CDR3 runs 19 residues. Germline V gene lookup returns CDR1 MNHEY and CDR2 SMNVEV (reference sequence). V was pared by 4 bases and J by 2 bases, with 13 bases of the junction left unmatched. CDR3 in amino acids: CASSSSTLGQGTGANVLTF. CDR3 nucleotides: TGTGCCAGCAGTTCCTCAACGCTAGGACAGGGCACTGGGGCCAACGTCCTGACTTTC.

The genes are TRBV9 and TRBJ2-5, with 7 bases that match TRBD2. In germline, CDR1 is SGDLS, CDR2 YYNGEE. With 0 bases clipped from V and 4 bases from J, the junction kept 12 bases outside the gene matches. The CDR3 has 17 residues. CDR3 region: CASSVGGGRPLPETQYF. The DNA of the CDR3 is TGTGCCAGCAGCGTAGGAGGCGGGAGACCTCTTCCAGAGACCCAGTACTTC.

V usage is TRBV7-2 and J usage is TRBJ2-3; D remains unclear. CDR1 and CDR2 (germline): SGHTA, FQGNSA. V was shortened by 2 bases and J by 1 base, with 13 bases between the two germline ends. CDR3 length equals 16 residues. The CDR3 DNA follows: TGTGCCAGCAGCTTACTTTTTCGGGTTGGCACAGATACGCAGTATTTT. It codes for CASSLLFRVGTDTQYF.

The sample holds one count of this clone. The CDR3 sequence: CASSPDRGTTYEQYF. The CDR3 nucleotides are TGTGCCAGCAGTCCCGACAGGGGGACTACCTACGAGCAGTACTTC. This chain uses TRBV6-5 with TRBJ2-7; 9 nucleotides line up with TRBD1. This CDR3 comprises 15 residues. Germline CDR1 MNHEY, CDR2 SVGAGI. Unmatched junction bases numbered 7, after V lost 5 bases and J lost 2 bases.

The V call is TRBV6-5, the J call TRBJ1-1, with a tentative D call TRBD1 (6 bases). The germline V gene encodes CDR1 MNHEY and CDR2 SVGAGI. The CDR3 is 15 residues long. V shed 6 bases and J shed 0 bases, with 14 bases lying between them. The CDR3 DNA reads TGTGCCAGCAGCCCCAACAGGGTTTTGAACACTGAAGCTTTCTTT. Translation gives CASSPNRVLNTEAFF.

The chain uses TRBV5-1 and TRBJ1-5, with D uncertain. The CDR3 runs 15 residues. The V gene lost 3 bases and the J gene lost 0 bases, with 10 bases spanning the gap. The germline V gene has CDR1 SGHRS and CDR2 YFSETQ. This CDR3 is CASSYYGDSNQPQHF. CDR3 in DNA: TGCGCCAGCAGCTATTACGGAGATAGCAATCAGCCCCAGCATTTT.